The sequence of this T cell receptor beta chain was determined in a study of OX40 agonist ivuxolimab in advanced cancers. Study-level background: Dose-escalation subjects each had hepatocellular carcinoma, melanoma, renal cell or head and neck cancer. Partial responses, seen in three patients, involved one hepatocellular carcinoma and two cutaneous melanomas. Under the entry rules, prior anti-PD-1, anti-PD-L1 or anti-CTLA-4 therapy was allowed, and roughly 41% had some.

The germline V and J ends were trimmed by 6 bases and 9 bases, with 17 bases remaining between them. Per germline, CDR1 SGHAT and CDR2 FQDESV (reference sequence). The CDR3 loop spans 13 amino acids. Points from the study as a whole: Among some nonresponders, normalized T-cell clonal expansion was also low.

Points on this clone: The antigen is not known.

Here immunoSEQ multiplex PCR was the method, and the copy in TCRdb shows in-frame clones only, minus some. Here the sample spans more than 65,000 clones, 75% to 90% being singletons. The source was CD4+ or CD8+ T cells sorted from blood, collected in a trial of the OX40 agonist ivuxolimab. The receptor's source is an adult with an advanced solid tumor such as melanoma, head and neck, liver or kidney cancer. The chain recombines TRBV11-1 with TRBJ1-1, with D perhaps matching TRBD1 (5 bases). For the CDR3, the DNA is TGTGCCAGCAGACAAAGCGCGGGGCGCCAAGCTTTCTTT. Translating gives CASRQSAGRQAFF. Drawing the rest from reference TRBV11-1 and TRBJ1-1, the complete variable domain is EAEVAQSPRYKITEKSQAVAFWCDPISGHATLYWYRQILGQGPELLVQFQDESVVDDSQLPKDRFSAERLKGVDSTLKIQPAELGDSAMYLCASRQSAGRQAFFGQGTRLTVV.